Detailed here is one T cell receptor (beta chain). This sample was included in a study of T cell changes during pregnancy in multiple sclerosis. The data were produced by immunoSEQ multiplex PCR, yet TCRdb's version contains in-frame clones alone and is incomplete. The sample lists around 60,000 clones; roughly 87% were seen once. V shed 1 base, J shed 8 bases, and the junction held 12 bases outside the gene matches. CDR1 and CDR2 from the germline V gene are SGHRS and YFSETQ. The CDR3 is made up of 16 amino acids. The sequences come from peripheral blood, collected in the first trimester of pregnancy. The source is a female donor with multiple sclerosis, enrolled in a pregnancy study. The rearrangement uses TRBV5-1 and TRBJ2-1, with TRBD2 matching over 7 bases. The CDR3 is CASSLTGTTVSHEQFF. In nucleotides, the CDR3 is TGCGCCAGCAGCTTGACCGGGACTACAGTCAGTCATGAGCAGTTCTTC.